These T cell receptor beta chains were read from a single sample in a study of T-cell memory formation after mild COVID-19. TCRdb analysed the 5' RACE reads with MiXCR anew, one entry per CDR3 protein. The profile shows 170,000 or so distinct CDR3 sequences, over 20% of them singletons. Sequenced input: PBMCs or a T cell subset sorted from them (not recorded which). These receptors all come from an adult woman who had mild COVID-19 (a few samples of this study predate the infection). Cell type and time point are not known. Each CDR3 is given with its conserved first and last residue. Each record gives: D gene, J gene, clone size, V gene, CDR3 protein, CDR3 DNA. A D gene is named only where the DNA matches it firmly. Rows give clone size only sometimes, using once, few, many, or a class for an expanded clone.

- TRBJ1-2 - TRBV7-9 CASSLDAGNSGYTF TGTGCCAGCAGCTTAGACGCAGGGAATTCTGGCTACACCTTC
TRBD1 TRBJ2-1 - TRBV12-3/TRBV12-4 CASSRTRDRRANEQFF TGTGCCAGCAGTCGAACCCGGGACAGAAGAGCCAATGAGCAGTTCTTC
- TRBJ1-2 - TRBV5-5 CASSQGHGGAENYGYTF TGTGCCAGCAGCCAAGGGCATGGGGGCGCGGAGAACTATGGCTACACCTTC
TRBD1 TRBJ2-7 - TRBV29-1 CSVVSGQSVEVGTYEQYF TGCAGCGTTGTTTCGGGACAGTCTGTGGAGGTAGGAACCTACGAGCAGTACTTC
TRBD1 TRBJ2-7 - TRBV4-1 CASSQRTGGSEQYF TGCGCCAGCAGCCAAAGGACAGGGGGGTCCGAGCAGTACTTC
- TRBJ2-1 - TRBV11-3 CASSSFPGNEQFF TGTGCCAGCAGCAGCTTCCCCGGGAATGAGCAGTTCTTC
- TRBJ1-1 - TRBV7-8 CASSLVGASLNTEAFF TGTGCCAGCAGCTTAGTGGGCGCTTCATTGAACACTGAAGCTTTCTTT
- TRBJ2-3 - TRBV7-8 CASSDPMGGYSTDTQYF TGTGCCAGCAGCGACCCTATGGGGGGTTATAGCACAGATACGCAGTATTTT
- TRBJ1-5 many TRBV20-1 CSASPSGDYQPQHF TGCAGTGCTAGTCCCTCAGGGGACTATCAGCCCCAGCATTTT
- TRBJ1-2 once TRBV20-1 CSARVHRKWNYGYTF TGCAGTGCTAGAGTCCACCGCAAGTGGAACTATGGCTACACCTTC
TRBD1 TRBJ2-7 - TRBV13 CASSATGGGSYEQYF TGTGCCAGCAGCGCCACAGGGGGCGGATCCTACGAGCAGTACTTC
- TRBJ2-7 - TRBV27 CASSKTVSYEQYF TGTGCCAGCAGTAAGACAGTCTCCTACGAGCAGTACTTC
TRBD1 TRBJ1-2 - TRBV4-3 CASSQVGTGYGYTF TGCGCCAGCAGCCAAGTTGGGACAGGCTATGGCTACACCTTC
TRBD1 TRBJ1-5 many TRBV20-1 CSAPPGQGVGWESQPQHF TGCAGTGCACCCCCGGGACAGGGTGTGGGTTGGGAGAGTCAGCCCCAGCATTTT
- TRBJ1-1 - TRBV19 CASSISGNTEAFF TGTGCCAGTAGTATTTCAGGGAACACTGAAGCTTTCTTT
- TRBJ2-7 - TRBV6-5 CASSYEPSYEQYF TGTGCCAGCAGTTACGAACCCTCCTACGAGCAGTACTTC
TRBD1 TRBJ1-5 - TRBV5-1 CASSFFPGQDQPQHF TGCGCCAGCAGCTTTTTTCCGGGACAGGATCAGCCCCAGCATTTT
- TRBJ1-6 - TRBV20-1 CSARGSYNSPLHF TGCAGTGCCAGGGGCTCCTATAATTCACCCCTCCACTTT
TRBD1 TRBJ2-1 - TRBV5-1 CASSLGTGANEQFF TGCGCCAGCAGCTTGGGGACAGGGGCCAATGAGCAGTTCTTC
- TRBJ2-2 - TRBV11-3 CASSQKDSPAGELFF TGTGCCAGCAGCCAGAAGGACAGCCCTGCAGGGGAGCTGTTTTTT
- TRBJ2-3 - TRBV5-6 CASSLGTPRTDTQYF TGTGCCAGCAGCCTAGGGACCCCACGAACAGATACGCAGTATTTT
- TRBJ2-3 many TRBV11-2 CASLRGPKMADTQYF TGTGCCAGCCTACGGGGGCCGAAAATGGCAGATACGCAGTATTTT
- TRBJ2-3 - TRBV5-6 CASSRGPGFYTDTQYF TGTGCCAGCAGCCGCGGTCCGGGATTCTACACAGATACGCAGTATTTT
- TRBJ1-1 - TRBV7-6 CASSLPADPTEAFF TGTGCCAGCAGCTTACCGGCAGACCCCACTGAAGCTTTCTTT
- TRBJ2-1 once TRBV29-1 CSVGGYNEQFF TGCAGCGTTGGGGGGTACAATGAGCAGTTCTTC
TRBD2 TRBJ2-5 few TRBV12-3/TRBV12-4 CASSPEASGGETQYF TGTGCCAGCAGTCCGGAGGCTAGCGGGGGAGAGACCCAGTACTTC
- TRBJ1-2 - TRBV12-3/TRBV12-4 CASTIDSGYGYTF TGTGCCAGCACCATTGACAGCGGCTATGGCTACACCTTC
- TRBJ1-2 - TRBV4-1 CASSQGRVYGYTF TGCGCCAGCAGCCAAGGACGTGTCTATGGCTACACCTTC
TRBD1 TRBJ2-5 - TRBV12-3/TRBV12-4 CASSRQGRETQYF TGTGCCAGCAGCCGACAGGGGCGGGAGACCCAGTACTTC
TRBD1 TRBJ1-2 few TRBV7-9 CASSRDRGSGYTF TGTGCCAGCAGCCGGGACAGGGGATCTGGCTACACCTTC
- TRBJ2-7 - TRBV20-1 CSASPGGHEQYF TGCAGTGCTAGTCCCGGGGGGCACGAGCAGTACTTC
TRBD2 TRBJ2-3 - TRBV30 CAWSAGLGADTQYF TGTGCCTGGAGTGCCGGACTAGGGGCAGATACGCAGTATTTT
- TRBJ2-1 - TRBV2 CASIDPRDSYNEQFF TGTGCCAGCATCGATCCCAGGGATTCCTACAATGAGCAGTTCTTC
TRBD1 TRBJ2-1 - TRBV4-2 CASSQDLTGGEYEQFF TGTGCCAGCAGCCAAGATTTGACAGGGGGGGAATATGAGCAGTTCTTC
- TRBJ1-2 - TRBV7-9 CASSFPGGVYGYTF TGTGCCAGCAGCTTCCCGGGGGGGGTCTATGGCTACACCTTC
- TRBJ2-3 - TRBV20-1 CSAGGGGYTDTQYF TGCAGTGCTGGAGGCGGCGGGTACACAGATACGCAGTATTTT
- TRBJ1-1 - TRBV6-1 CASSVLRGTEAFF TGTGCCAGCAGTGTGCTAAGGGGAACTGAAGCTTTCTTT
- TRBJ2-7 many TRBV5-6 CASSFGGEQYF TGTGCCAGCAGCTTCGGGGGTGAGCAGTACTTC
- TRBJ2-3 - TRBV20-1 CSAREPSPRISTDTQYF TGCAGTGCTAGGGAACCCAGTCCGCGGATAAGCACAGATACGCAGTATTTT
TRBD2 TRBJ2-1 few TRBV12-3/TRBV12-4 CASSLASGTYNEQFF TGTGCCAGCAGTTTAGCTAGCGGGACCTACAATGAGCAGTTCTTC
TRBD2 TRBJ2-1 once TRBV6-5 CASSGGLSGRHNEQFF TGTGCCAGCAGTGGTGGATTGAGCGGGAGGCACAATGAGCAGTTCTTC
- TRBJ2-5 many TRBV7-9 CASSPRATAQETQYF TGTGCCAGCAGCCCCCGAGCGACTGCCCAAGAGACCCAGTACTTC
- TRBJ1-2 few TRBV9 CASRGMGYTF TGTGCCAGTCGCGGAATGGGCTACACCTTC
- TRBJ2-7 - TRBV4-1 CASSQVPGGDSYEQYF TGCGCCAGCAGCCAAGTTCCGGGGGGGGACAGCTACGAGCAGTACTTC